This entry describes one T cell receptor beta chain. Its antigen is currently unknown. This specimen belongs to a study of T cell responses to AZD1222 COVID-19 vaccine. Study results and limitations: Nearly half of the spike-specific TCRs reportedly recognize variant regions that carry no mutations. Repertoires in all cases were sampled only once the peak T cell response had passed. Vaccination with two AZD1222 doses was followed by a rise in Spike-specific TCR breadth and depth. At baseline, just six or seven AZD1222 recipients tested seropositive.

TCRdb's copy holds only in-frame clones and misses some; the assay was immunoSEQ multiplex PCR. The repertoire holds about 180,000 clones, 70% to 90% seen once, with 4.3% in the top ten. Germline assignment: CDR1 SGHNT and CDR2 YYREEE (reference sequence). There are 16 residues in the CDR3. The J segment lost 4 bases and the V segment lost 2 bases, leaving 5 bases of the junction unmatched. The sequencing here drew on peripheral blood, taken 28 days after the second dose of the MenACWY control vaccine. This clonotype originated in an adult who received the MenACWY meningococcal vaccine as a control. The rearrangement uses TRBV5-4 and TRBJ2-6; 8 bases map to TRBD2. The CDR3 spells CASSFRGGTGANVLTF. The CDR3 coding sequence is TGTGCCAGCAGCTTCCGGGGGGGTACAGGGGCCAACGTCCTGACTTTC.